The 3 T cell receptor beta chains given below trace back to one sample, sequenced in a study of shared clonotypes between healthy human individuals. The assay was immunoSEQ multiplex PCR, and TCRdb's table has in-frame clones only and misses some. In the table there are around 690,000 clones, roughly 88% of which are singletons. The material sequenced was memory CD8+ T cells from PBMCs. Subset specified: CD45RO+ cells pooled with CCR7-negative TemRA cells. Receptors were obtained from a man in his late teens or twenties in good health. Some clones in this sample may be carry-over from other donors' samples.

The CDR3 DNA sequence: TGTGCCATCAGTGAGCCTTCCGGGCCTCGTGAGCAGTTCTTC. Protein: CAISEPSGPREQFF. This rearrangement joins TRBV10-3 to TRBJ2-1; no firm D call. The V gene lost 2 bases and the J gene lost 9 bases, with 14 bases spanning the gap. The germline CDR1 and CDR2 sequences are ENHRY and SYGVKD. CDR3 size: 14 residues.

The chain recombines TRBV27 with TRBJ2-1; 10 bases agree with TRBD1. Germline CDR1 MNHEY, CDR2 SMNVEV (reference sequence). This CDR3 has 14 amino acids. The V gene end was trimmed by 2 bases and the J gene end by 7 bases; junction bases not matched to a gene: 2. The CDR3 is CASSLRGQGNEQFF. Written as DNA, the CDR3 is TGTGCCAGCAGTTTAAGGGGACAGGGGAATGAGCAGTTCTTC.

The chain is built from TRBV6-5 and TRBJ2-1, with 9 bases that match TRBD1. Per germline, CDR1 MNHEY and CDR2 SVGAGI. This CDR3 spans 15 amino acids. Trimming at V came to 0 bases and at J to 9 bases, leaving 6 bases not matched to a gene. The CDR3 DNA sequence: TGTGCCAGCAGTTACTCTTGGGACAGGGTCGGTGAGCAGTTCTTC. Protein product: CASSYSWDRVGEQFF.